The rows below give T cell receptor beta chains drawn from one sample of a study of OX40 agonist ivuxolimab in advanced cancers. The protocol was immunoSEQ multiplex PCR, while the TCRdb copy is restricted to in-frame clones and leaves out a portion. The sample includes 75,000 to 95,000 clones, around 92% of them seen just once. The specimen comprised CD4+ or CD8+ T cells sorted from blood, sampled in a trial of the OX40 agonist ivuxolimab. Source of these receptors: an adult with an advanced solid tumor such as melanoma, head and neck, liver or kidney cancer. Each CDR3 is given with its conserved first and last residue. The D gene is left open where the match is weak. Clone size, where shown, is once, few, many, or a class for clones that have expanded.

size: -; J: TRBJ1-6; V: TRBV5-1; D: -; DNA: TGCGCCAGCAGCGGGAAGAGTGCGAGCTCCTATAATTCACCCCTCCACTTT; CDR3: CASSGKSASSYNSPLHF
size: -; J: TRBJ1-3; V: TRBV28; D: -; DNA: TGTGCCAGCAGTTTACCCCCCCCTCCTGGAAACACCATATATTTT; CDR3: CASSLPPPPGNTIYF
size: -; J: TRBJ2-3; V: TRBV19; D: -; DNA: TGTGCCAGTAGTATAGAGGGGAACACAGATACGCAGTATTTT; CDR3: CASSIEGNTDTQYF
size: -; J: TRBJ2-7; V: TRBV10-3; D: -; DNA: TGTGCCATCAGTGAAAGGGGGAGCCCGTACGAGCAGTACTTC; CDR3: CAISERGSPYEQYF
size: -; J: TRBJ2-1; V: TRBV5-1; D: TRBD2; DNA: TGCGCCAGCAGCGCCACCGGGACTAGCGGGAGCTCCTACAATGAGCAGTTCTTC; CDR3: CASSATGTSGSSYNEQFF
size: -; J: TRBJ1-2; V: TRBV13; D: -; DNA: TGTGCCAGCAGCTTAGGGCGGAACTATGGCTACACCTTC; CDR3: CASSLGRNYGYTF
size: -; J: TRBJ2-7; V: TRBV5-5; D: -; DNA: TGTGCCAGCAGCCTATACCAGGGTTACGAGCAGTACTTC; CDR3: CASSLYQGYEQYF
size: -; J: TRBJ2-7; V: TRBV6-4; D: -; DNA: TGTGCCAGCAGCTACATCGGATCCGAGCAGTACTTC; CDR3: CASSYIGSEQYF
size: -; J: TRBJ2-5; V: TRBV7-2; D: -; DNA: TGTGCCAGCAGCTTAGGAGGTTCGAGGACCCAGTACTTC; CDR3: CASSLGGSRTQYF
size: -; J: TRBJ2-5; V: TRBV6-5; D: TRBD2; DNA: TGTGCCAGTTCAGGGAGTCTAGCGGGACAAGAGACCCAGTACTTC; CDR3: CASSGSLAGQETQYF
size: once; J: TRBJ1-2; V: TRBV14; D: -; DNA: TGTGCCAGCAGCCATGGACCGACCTATGGCTACACCTTC; CDR3: CASSHGPTYGYTF
size: -; J: TRBJ2-3; V: TRBV5-1; D: -; DNA: TGCGCCAGCAGCTTGGCTGGGGGGGCCACGACAGATACGCAGTATTTT; CDR3: CASSLAGGATTDTQYF
size: -; J: TRBJ1-2; V: TRBV5-1; D: TRBD1; DNA: TGCGCCAGCAGCTCCTCCGGGACAGGGCTTGGCTACACCTTC; CDR3: CASSSSGTGLGYTF
size: few; J: TRBJ1-1; V: TRBV19; D: -; DNA: TGTGCCAGTACAAGCGGCTTTGGTGAAGCTTTCTTT; CDR3: CASTSGFGEAFF
size: -; J: TRBJ1-4; V: TRBV28; D: -; DNA: TGTGCCAGCAAACAGGGAAGGGAAGAAAAACTGTTTTTT; CDR3: CASKQGREEKLFF
size: -; J: TRBJ2-3; V: TRBV6-1; D: TRBD2; DNA: TGTGCCAGCAGTGAAGCTCTCCTAGCGGGTGCCGGCACAGATACGCAGTATTTT; CDR3: CASSEALLAGAGTDTQYF
size: -; J: TRBJ1-4; V: TRBV28; D: -; DNA: TGTGCCAGCAGTTTCATTGCAACTAATGAAAAACTGTTTTTT; CDR3: CASSFIATNEKLFF
size: -; J: TRBJ1-2; V: TRBV6-1; D: TRBD1; DNA: TGTGCCAGCAGTAGCCGGGACAGGGCCAACTATGGCTACACCTTC; CDR3: CASSSRDRANYGYTF
size: -; J: TRBJ2-1; V: TRBV2; D: TRBD1; DNA: TGTGCCAGCAGTCGGGACAGTCGGTACAATGAGCAGTTCTTC; CDR3: CASSRDSRYNEQFF
size: once; J: TRBJ2-7; V: TRBV2; D: -; DNA: TGTGCCAGCAGTGATTACGGATCTGGGGAGCAGTACTTC; CDR3: CASSDYGSGEQYF
size: -; J: TRBJ1-5; V: TRBV19; D: -; DNA: TGTGCCAGTAGTAAAAATGGGGGGAGGGTGGATCAGCCCCAGCATTTT; CDR3: CASSKNGGRVDQPQHF
size: few; J: TRBJ2-7; V: TRBV7-3; D: -; DNA: TGTGCCAGCAGCTTAGCAGGTTGGGGCTACGAGCAGTACTTC; CDR3: CASSLAGWGYEQYF
size: once; J: TRBJ2-5; V: TRBV9; D: TRBD2; DNA: TGTGCCAGCAGCGTACGATCTGTGGGTCTAGCGGGACTGGAGACCCAGTACTTC; CDR3: CASSVRSVGLAGLETQYF
size: -; J: TRBJ1-2; V: TRBV4-2; D: TRBD1; DNA: TGTGCCAGCAGCCAAGGGGGGTGGGCAGGGGGCGACTATGGCTACACCTTC; CDR3: CASSQGGWAGGDYGYTF
size: -; J: TRBJ1-1; V: TRBV4-1; D: TRBD1; DNA: TGCGCCAGCAGCCAGGCCCCGGGACAGATGAACACTGAAGCTTTCTTT; CDR3: CASSQAPGQMNTEAFF
size: -; J: TRBJ2-7; V: TRBV9; D: -; DNA: TGTGCCAGCAGCGTAAACCCCCGCGGGCAGGCCTACGAGCAGTACTTC; CDR3: CASSVNPRGQAYEQYF
size: -; J: TRBJ1-4; V: TRBV7-3; D: -; DNA: TGTGCCAGCAGCTCAGACACGGTGGGGACTAATGAAAAACTGTTTTTT; CDR3: CASSSDTVGTNEKLFF
size: -; J: TRBJ1-3; V: TRBV11-2; D: -; DNA: TGTGCCAGCAGCTTAGGCTCCTCTGGAAACACCATATATTTT; CDR3: CASSLGSSGNTIYF
size: -; J: TRBJ2-2; V: TRBV5-6; D: TRBD1; DNA: TGTGCCAGCAGAAGGGCCGGGACAGGGGGTCACGGGGAGCTGTTTTTT; CDR3: CASRRAGTGGHGELFF
size: once; J: TRBJ2-3; V: TRBV5-6; D: -; DNA: TGTGCCAGCAGCAGACGAGGGCAGTTTGGGGATACGCAGTATTTT; CDR3: CASSRRGQFGDTQYF
size: -; J: TRBJ1-2; V: TRBV20-1; D: -; DNA: TGCAGTGCCCAACAGCGTTATGGCTACACCTTC; CDR3: CSAQQRYGYTF
size: -; J: TRBJ1-1; V: TRBV28; D: -; DNA: TGTGCCAGCGTAGGGGGAGGGACGAACACTGAAGCTTTCTTT; CDR3: CASVGGGTNTEAFF
size: -; J: TRBJ1-3; V: TRBV9; D: -; DNA: TGTGCCAGCCAACGGGGGATCTCTGGAAACACCATATATTTT; CDR3: CASQRGISGNTIYF
size: -; J: TRBJ2-3; V: TRBV28; D: TRBD1; DNA: TGTGCCAGCAGTTCCCGCTCCGGGACAGGGGATACAGATACGCAGTATTTT; CDR3: CASSSRSGTGDTDTQYF
size: once; J: TRBJ2-3; V: TRBV28; D: TRBD2; DNA: TGTGCCAGCAGAAGACTAGCGGGGGCCTCTCGCACAGATACGCAGTATTTT; CDR3: CASRRLAGASRTDTQYF
size: -; J: TRBJ2-1; V: TRBV28; D: -; DNA: TGTGCCAGCAGCCTCACTAGGGATGAGCAGTTCTTC; CDR3: CASSLTRDEQFF
size: -; J: TRBJ1-2; V: TRBV5-6; D: -; DNA: TGTGCCAGCAGCTTAGAGATGAGAGCTAACTATGGCTACACCTTC; CDR3: CASSLEMRANYGYTF
size: -; J: TRBJ1-2; V: TRBV6-1; D: -; DNA: TGTGCCAGCAGTGAAATTGGGAACTATGGCTACACCTTC; CDR3: CASSEIGNYGYTF
size: -; J: TRBJ2-5; V: TRBV5-4; D: -; DNA: TGTGCCAGCAGCGTAGGGGGGGACGAGACCCAGTACTTC; CDR3: CASSVGGDETQYF
size: -; J: TRBJ2-1; V: TRBV23-1; D: TRBD1; DNA: TGCGCCAGCCCACGACAGGGTGCCTACAATGAGCAGTTCTTC; CDR3: CASPRQGAYNEQFF
size: -; J: TRBJ2-5; V: TRBV4-2; D: TRBD2; DNA: TGTGCCAGCAGCCAAGGGCGGCTAGCGGGGGACATCCAAGAGACCCAGTACTTC; CDR3: CASSQGRLAGDIQETQYF
size: -; J: TRBJ1-6; V: TRBV10-3; D: TRBD1; DNA: TGTGCCATCAGTGGGTCAGGGGGGAGATCACCCCTCCACTTT; CDR3: CAISGSGGRSPLHF
size: -; J: TRBJ1-2; V: TRBV15; D: -; DNA: TGTGCCACCAGTCCCGGGTCCTCTTCGGGTGGCTACACCTTC; CDR3: CATSPGSSSGGYTF
size: -; J: TRBJ2-5; V: TRBV2; D: -; DNA: TGTGCCGCTGGCGGGTACCAAGAGACCCAGTACTTC; CDR3: CAAGGYQETQYF
size: -; J: TRBJ1-5; V: TRBV7-9; D: -; DNA: TGTGCCAGCAGCTTTGCAGGGGCCCAGCCCCAGCATTTT; CDR3: CASSFAGAQPQHF
size: -; J: TRBJ2-5; V: TRBV29-1; D: -; DNA: TGCAGCGTTTGGAGCGGGTTGCAAGAGACCCAGTACTTC; CDR3: CSVWSGLQETQYF
size: -; J: TRBJ1-1; V: TRBV5-4; D: TRBD1; DNA: TGTGCCAGCAGCCACGACAGGGGGCACGCTTTCTTT; CDR3: CASSHDRGHAFF
size: -; J: TRBJ2-5; V: TRBV5-1; D: -; DNA: TGCGCCAGCAGCCCCCGGGACACCCAAGAGACCCAGTACTTC; CDR3: CASSPRDTQETQYF
size: few; J: TRBJ1-6; V: TRBV7-9; D: -; DNA: TGTGCCAGCAGCTTCTCCAGGGTGGGCTTTAATTCACCCCTCCACTTT; CDR3: CASSFSRVGFNSPLHF
size: -; J: TRBJ2-7; V: TRBV18; D: -; DNA: TGTGCCAGCTCACTACAGGGCTACGAGCAGTACTTC; CDR3: CASSLQGYEQYF
size: -; J: TRBJ2-3; V: TRBV18; D: TRBD2; DNA: TGTGCCAGCTCACCAAGGACTAGCGGGGGGGCAGATACGCAGTATTTT; CDR3: CASSPRTSGGADTQYF
size: -; J: TRBJ1-3; V: TRBV9; D: -; DNA: TGTGCCAGCAGCGTAGCAGCCTGGAAAGACACCATATATTTT; CDR3: CASSVAAWKDTIYF
size: -; J: TRBJ2-3; V: TRBV4-1; D: TRBD2; DNA: TGCGCCAGCAGCGAAAGGACTAGCGGAGGGCATACGCAGTATTTT; CDR3: CASSERTSGGHTQYF